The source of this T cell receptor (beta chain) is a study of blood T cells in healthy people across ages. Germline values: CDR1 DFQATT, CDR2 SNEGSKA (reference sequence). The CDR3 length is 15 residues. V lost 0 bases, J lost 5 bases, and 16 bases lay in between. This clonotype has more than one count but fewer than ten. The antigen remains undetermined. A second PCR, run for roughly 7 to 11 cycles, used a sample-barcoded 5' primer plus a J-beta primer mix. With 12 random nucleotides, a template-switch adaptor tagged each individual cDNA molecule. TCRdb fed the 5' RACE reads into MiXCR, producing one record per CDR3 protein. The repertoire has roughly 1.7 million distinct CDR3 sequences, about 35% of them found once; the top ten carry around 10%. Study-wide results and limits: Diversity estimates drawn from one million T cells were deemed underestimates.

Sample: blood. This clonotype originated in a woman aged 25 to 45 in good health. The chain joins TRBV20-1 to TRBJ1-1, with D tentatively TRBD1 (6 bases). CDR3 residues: CSARDPGGARTEAFF. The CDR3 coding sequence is TGCAGTGCTAGAGATCCGGGGGGCGCGAGGACTGAAGCTTTCTTT.